This T cell receptor (beta chain) was identified in a study of CD8 T cells in ankylosing spondylitis. Study observations and caveats: The authors found the disease-linked clones to be CD8+ and relatively rare in peripheral blood. What seemed typical of ankylosing spondylitis blood was a TCR beta motif built from roughly 8 highly homologous variants. In ankylosing spondylitis patients, matched synovial fluid reportedly showed significant enrichment of disease-linked clones.

This CDR3 spans 17 amino acids. Germline CDR1 SEHNR, CDR2 FQNEAQ (reference sequence). It was by quantitative 5'-RACE with molecular barcodes that TCR beta libraries were made. TCRdb processed the 5' RACE reads anew with MiXCR; each CDR3 protein has one entry. The table lists around 130,000 distinct CDR3 sequences, roughly 15% of them singletons. In regard to this clonotype: Its antigen is not identified. At one boundary the junction diverges from the germline segment, which might be a read error.

The chain combines TRBV7-9 with TRBJ2-6; D remains unclear. Sequencing used blood, either unsorted or a sorted T cell fraction (not recorded which). The sequence was obtained from a female donor with ankylosing spondylitis or in good health (not recorded which). The CDR3 reads CATSLDWTGPGANVLTF. The CDR3, as DNA: TGTGCCACCAGCTTAGACTGGACGGGCCCTGGGGCCAACGTCCTGACTTTC.